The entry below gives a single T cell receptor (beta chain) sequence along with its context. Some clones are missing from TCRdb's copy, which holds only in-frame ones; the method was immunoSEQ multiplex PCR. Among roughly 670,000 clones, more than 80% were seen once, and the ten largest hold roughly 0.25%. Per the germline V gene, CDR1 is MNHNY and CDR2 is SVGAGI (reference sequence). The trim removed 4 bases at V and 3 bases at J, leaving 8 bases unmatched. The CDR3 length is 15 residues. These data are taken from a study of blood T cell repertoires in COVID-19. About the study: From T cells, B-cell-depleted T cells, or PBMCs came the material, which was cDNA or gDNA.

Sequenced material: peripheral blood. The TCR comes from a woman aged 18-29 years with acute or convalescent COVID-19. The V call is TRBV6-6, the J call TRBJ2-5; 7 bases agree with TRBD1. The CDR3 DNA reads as TGTGCCAGCAGTTCTAGGGACAGACTAAAAGAGACCCAGTACTTC. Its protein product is CASSSRDRLKETQYF.